This T cell receptor (beta chain) was sequenced in a study of blood T cell repertoires in COVID-19. About the study: The United States, Italy and Spain supplied acute and convalescent COVID-19 samples. PBMCs, B-cell-depleted T cells, or T cells were the source of the cDNA or gDNA that made up the material.

Germline CDR1 reads SGHTA; CDR2 reads FQGNSA. Between the trimmed V and J ends, which lost 1 base and 3 bases, there was a span of 10 bases. This CDR3 is built from 15 residues. As handled by the study authors: Amplification with reference gene primers provided the estimates of nucleated cell counts. Sequenced by immunoSEQ multiplex PCR; TCRdb stores in-frame clones only, minus some. For V, J and clone size, that table is used; D and trimming come from the DNA. The sample lists around 78,000 clones, 88% occurring once. The sequence derives from a man aged 50 to 60 with active COVID-19. J is TRBJ2-1 and V is TRBV7-2; a weak D match, TRBD2 (7 bases). Sequencing was carried out using peripheral blood. Here the CDR3 DNA reads TGTGCCAGCAGCTTAGGCGGGGGCCTCTACAATGAGCAGTTCTTC. Protein: CASSLGGGLYNEQFF. The entire variable domain, with the rest obtained from reference TRBV7-2 and TRBJ2-1, is as follows: GAGVSQSPSNKVTEKGKDVELRCDPISGHTALYWYRQSLGQGLEFLIYFQGNSAPDKSGLPSDRFSAERTGGSVSTLTIQRTQQEDSAVYLCASSLGGGLYNEQFFGPGTRLTVL.